The clone carrying this TCR beta chain was observed a handful of times. The sample belongs to a study of blood T cells in healthy people across ages. The second PCR ran roughly 6 to 11 cycles with a sample-barcoded 5' primer and J-beta primers. TCRdb analysed the 5' RACE reads with MiXCR anew, one entry per CDR3 protein. The table lists some 760,000 distinct CDR3 sequences, about 25% of them singletons. Trimming took 0 bases from V and 0 from J, leaving 10 bases between them. The germline V gene has CDR1 SGHRS and CDR2 YFSETQ. This CDR3 spans 15 amino acids. The data were also submitted as part of a second study, on T cells of mothers and their children. Per that study: In related and unrelated pairs alike, thymic selection shapes TCR recombination output, with inherited differences minor.

The material sequenced was blood. This rearrangement joins TRBV5-1 to TRBJ2-7; no firm D call. The TCR originated in a boy aged 10-17 years in good health. CDR3 sequence: CASSLASTDSYEQYF. CDR3 nucleotides: TGCGCCAGCAGCTTGGCCTCTACAGACTCCTACGAGCAGTACTTC.